The 6 T cell receptor beta chains below come from one sample, sequenced in a study of cytomegalovirus exposure and HLA in healthy donors. Primers for the PCR totalled 60 Vbeta and 13 Jbeta. TCRdb's copy holds only in-frame clones and misses some; the assay was immunoSEQ multiplex PCR. The table has 140,000 or so clones, around a tenth seen once; the top ten hold about 2%. The sequenced sample consisted of PBMCs. The receptor set was obtained from a male donor in good health and CMV-seronegative.

This clone was counted only a few times. The gene calls are TRBV5-8 and TRBJ2-1; D remains unclear. This CDR3 is 15 amino acids long. V lost 0 bases to trimming and J lost 4 bases, with 11 bases between them. In germline, CDR1 is SGHTS, CDR2 YDEGEE. Written as DNA, the CDR3 is TGTGCCAGCAGCTTGGACCCTAGGTCTTACAATGAGCAGTTCTTC. Amino acids: CASSLDPRSYNEQFF.

This clone turned up a few times. The chain carries TRBV7-3 and TRBJ2-3; 13 nucleotides line up with TRBD2. V gave up 2 bases and J gave up 5 bases; unmatched junction bases: 7. The CDR3 is 17 residues long. Germline loops: CDR1 SGHTA, CDR2 FQGTGA. CDR3 nucleotide sequence: TGTGCCAGCAGCTTAGGACTAGCGGGAGTTGGTGTAGATACGCAGTATTTT. This encodes CASSLGLAGVGVDTQYF.

V usage is TRBV7-6 and J usage is TRBJ2-7, with TRBD2 matching over 8 bases. V shed 5 bases, J shed 5 bases, and the junction held 2 bases outside the gene matches. There are 12 residues in the CDR3. Germline-derived CDR1 and CDR2 are SGHVS and FNYEAQ. The DNA of the CDR3 is TGTGCCAGCAGCCCGGGGGGGAACGAGCAGTACTTC. Translation: CASSPGGNEQYF.

The rearrangement uses TRBV7-9 and TRBJ1-1; perhaps TRBD1 as D (5 bases). Germline CDR1 reads SEHNR; CDR2 reads FQNEAQ (reference sequence). The CDR3 is 13 amino acids. The V end was cut by 5 bases, the J end by 10 bases, with 17 bases between. CDR3 region: CASSPGTPRGAFF. The CDR3, as DNA: TGTGCCAGCAGCCCTGGGACTCCTCGGGGAGCTTTCTTT. The whole variable domain, remainder taken from reference TRBV7-9 and TRBJ1-1, is DTGVSQNPRHKITKRGQNVTFRCDPISEHNRLYWYRQTLGQGPEFLTYFQNEAQLEKSRLLSDRFSAERPKGSFSTLEIQRTEQGDSAMYLCASSPGTPRGAFFGQGTRLTVV.

With respect to this clone: A read error may account for a junction end that differs from germline. The sample has other DNA sequences that encode this CDR3 too. The CDR3 DNA is TGTGCCAGCAGTTTAGTGCAGGGATATCAACCCCAGCATTTT. Translation gives CASSLVQGYQPQHF. The chain carries TRBV28 and TRBJ1-5, with D maybe TRBD1 (5 bases). CDR1 is MDHEN and CDR2 is SYDVKM in the germline V gene. The CDR3 totals 14 residues. Full variable domain (missing parts from reference TRBV28 and TRBJ1-5): DVKVTQSSRYLVKRTGEKVFLECVQDMDHENMFWYRQDPGLGLRLIYFSYDVKMKEKGDIPEGYSVSREKKERFSLILESASTNQTSMYLCASSLVQGYQPQHFGDGTRLSIL.

This clone has just a few counts. The rearrangement joins TRBV5-6 to TRBJ2-2; no reliable D call. Germline V gene lookup returns CDR1 SGHDT and CDR2 YYEEEE. This CDR3 has 13 amino acids. The germline V and J ends were trimmed by 0 bases and 6 bases, with 6 bases remaining between them. This chain's CDR3 is CASSLAPAGELFF. CDR3 DNA: TGTGCCAGCAGCTTGGCGCCGGCCGGGGAGCTGTTTTTT.